This record covers a single T cell receptor (beta chain). These data belong to a study of cytomegalovirus exposure and HLA in healthy donors. PCR involved 60 Vbeta and 13 Jbeta primers. Assay used: immunoSEQ multiplex PCR; TCRdb lists only in-frame clones, some missing. The sample has some 110,000 clones. Germline CDR1 MGHRA, CDR2 YSYEKL. The CDR3 extends over 16 amino acids. With 4 bases clipped from V and 1 base from J, the junction kept 8 bases outside the gene matches. Specimen: PBMCs. The TCR comes from a man younger than 40 in good health and CMV-seronegative. The rearrangement joins TRBV4-1 to TRBJ2-5; 8 bases align to TRBD1. This CDR3 reads CASSLTGGSFQETQYF. The CDR3 DNA is TGCGCCAGCAGCCTTACAGGGGGGTCCTTCCAAGAGACCCAGTACTTC.